This T cell receptor (beta chain) was sequenced during a study of long-term antiretroviral therapy in people with HIV (dated by TCRdb to 2021 to 2024). For context, the study as a whole: The earliest samples were collected approximately a decade before the 2015 WHO recommendation for immediate ART, a period when ART was typically delayed until CD4 counts fell. About 35% of the 30 participants with HIV were female. A total of roughly 180 cryopreserved PBMC samples were contributed to the cohort by 30 adults with confirmed HIV infection, with samples collected serially over a mean of around 6 years (range 1-12). A retrospective serial study tested whether ART initiation and durable HIV suppression were associated with changes in peripheral blood TRB repertoire composition and diversity. Test extractions of a monoclonal T-cell line alongside about 35 polyclonal samples showed no cross-contamination during QIAcube processing.

The immunoSEQ hsTCRB v3.0 assay was used at survey level resolution to sequence the TRB variable region. A depth of roughly 40,000-55,000 T-cell genomes per sample was targeted for TRB sequencing. Pooled TRB libraries were sequenced on an Illumina MiSeq with a v3 150-cycle kit. From the authors' description of their analysis: Repertoire analysis was performed in R inside a reproducible Nextflow workflow that covered QC, data transformation and analysis. Custom analyses were implemented in LymphoSeq2, an R package for AIRR-Seq data exploration. Four samples that yielded fewer than 5000 total TRB sequences were excluded, so that fewer than 250 HIV repertoires were analyzed. Among the 180 or so HIV repertoires that were kept, around 60 were collected before ART initiation and more than 120 were collected after ART initiation. Repertoires were downsampled to 5000 TRB nucleotide sequences, and summary statistics were averaged over 100 downsampling iterations. Only TRB sequences with CDR3 regions of at least seven amino acids were retained for analysis. Diversity was assessed using a clonality score derived from Shannon entropy and using the Gini coefficient. In the repertoire networks, any two of the top 5000 CDR3 amino acid sequences were linked whenever the two sequences differed by an edit distance of one. Antigen specificity groups and MHC restriction were predicted for TRB CDR3 amino acid sequences with GLIPH2. Known CMV, EBV, HIV or tissue antigen associations were flagged by matching CDR3 amino acid sequences against VDJdb and McPAS-TCR. Pre-ART, post-ART and control groups were compared with Wilcoxon signed-rank tests and Holm-Bonferroni correction. Entries here come from immuneACCESS through TCRdb and include only in-frame sequences with V and J called. Some clones fail to appear in such tables; in the studies checked, an unresolved V gene covers under half of the shortfall, and the cause of the remainder is unknown. V and J calls and clone size are copied from that table; D and trimming were computed from the DNA. In all, the sample holds about 38,000 clones, and 65% to 90% of those were seen once. Together, the top ten hold around 5% of the sample.

The CDR3 contains 14 residues, cysteine and phenylalanine counted. The only DNA kept is the CDR3, 42 bases in frame from the first base. V gives up 4 bases and J gives up 5 bases, and the segment between their germline ends measures 15 bases. CDR1 MNHNS and CDR2 SASEGT are derived from the germline V gene. Of note for this clone: Its antigen is still unknown. Base qualities are not recorded, but no much larger clone differs from it by a single base.

What the work shows at the level of the full study, not this receptor alone: The samples span the years 2004 to 2017, and the ART regimens used may be less effective than current regimens. Expanded TRB clones identified before ART initiation dominated the repertoire at all time points, although this dominance fluctuated and declined in many PLHIV after ART. Because pre-ART samples had limited cell numbers, profiling was done on unsorted PBMC rather than on sorted CD4+ and CD8+ T cells. ART initiation was associated with a significant increase in TRB diversity, but diversity stayed significantly below transplant donor controls even after long-term ART. Inferences about post-ART repertoire changes are limited because no data were available on ART adherence, viral resistance or therapy changes. Owing to limited PBMC availability, only the TCR beta chain was sequenced, without alpha chain pairing. Narrower CDR3 length ranges were observed in HIV repertoires than in controls, and an antigen-experienced repertoire with only a slight naive shift after ART was suggested by the network structure.

Participants were included only if at least one PBMC sample before ART initiation and at least two post-ART samples were available. All participants with HIV were treated in the United States of America. Before DNA extraction, cryopreserved samples containing about 0.9-11 million PBMC were thawed and washed. At the time of the earliest PBMC sample, participants with HIV were aged between roughly 20 and 55 years. PBMC samples were contributed by each participant from 1-4 timepoints before ART initiation and 2-8 timepoints after ART initiation, with a median of 7 samples. For every participant, serial HIV viral load, CD4+ T-cell count, ART history and demographic data were obtained. Genomic DNA was extracted from unsorted PBMC with a Qiagen kit on a QIAcube, processed in batches of 12 samples.

The sequence links TRBV6-1 to TRBJ2-7; the D gene is perhaps TRBD1 or TRBD2, each of them matching over 5 bases. Source: unsorted PBMCs, taken 1.5 years after starting antiretroviral therapy. The sequence derives from a man aged 18 to 30 with HIV. The nucleotides are TGTGCCAGCAGTGGAGGGGAGAGGGCCCACGAGCAGTACTTC. Its protein is CASSGGERAHEQYF.